The 25 T cell receptor beta chains in this list originate from one sample, sequenced in a study of T-cell memory formation after mild COVID-19 (dated by TCRdb to 2020 to 2022). Receptor amplification or capture employed 5' RACE. Instrument on record: Illumina NovaSeq 6000. The public reads were run again by TCRdb, first through fastp at Q25 and then through MiXCR, and only productive beta chains were kept. Entries that share a CDR3 protein sequence are merged under the most common genes and DNA. Across this sample there are some 210,000 distinct CDR3 sequences, with about 10% seen only once. Together, the top ten hold under 3.5% of the sample. The specimen sequenced was PBMCs or a T cell subset sorted from them (not recorded which). Receptor source: a young man who had mild COVID-19 (a few samples of this study predate the infection). The sample titles of this study are shuffled in the database, so cell type and time point are left out; the donor was told from shared clones.

This clonotype has a count of ten or more. The chain combines TRBV6-2 or TRBV6-3 with TRBJ2-7; 8 nucleotides agree with TRBD2. The J segment lost 1 base and the V segment lost 4 bases, leaving 9 bases of the junction unmatched. Per the germline V gene, CDR1 is MNHEY and CDR2 is SVGEGT. There are 16 residues in the CDR3. CDR3 coding DNA: TGTGCCAGCAGTTCCCACAGCGGGGGAACGTCCTACGAGCAGTACTTC. This sequence encodes CASSSHSGGTSYEQYF.

This clonotype came up once. The rearrangement uses TRBV25-1 and TRBJ2-5; D uncertain. Germline CDR1 reads MGHDK; CDR2 reads SYGVNS. The CDR3 has 13 residues. V gave up 5 bases and J gave up 1 base, with 8 bases separating them. The CDR3 coding sequence is TGTGCCAGCAGTTCAACAATCCAAGAGACCCAGTACTTC. Translated: CASSSTIQETQYF.

The rearrangement uses TRBV7-3 and TRBJ2-1; 7 bases are shared with TRBD2. V trimming: 0 bases; J trimming: 2 bases; junction bases outside the gene matches: 7. From germline, CDR1 is SGHTA and CDR2 FQGTGA. The CDR3 contains 17 residues. This CDR3 reads CASSLTFSGATYNEQFF. CDR3 bases: TGTGCCAGCAGCTTAACCTTCAGCGGGGCCACCTACAATGAGCAGTTCTTC.

This clonotype appeared many times. The chain combines TRBV7-3 with TRBJ1-1, with a tentative D call TRBD1 (6 bases). The CDR3 has 13 residues. From germline, CDR1 is SGHTA and CDR2 FQGTGA. V was shortened by 6 bases and J by 1 base, with 9 bases between the two germline ends. Here the CDR3 DNA reads TGTGCCAGCAGTCAGGGACAGAACACTGAAGCTTTCTTT. As protein: CASSQGQNTEAFF.

The chain has TRBV10-3 and TRBJ2-1; the match to TRBD2 covers 10 bases. This CDR3 spans 18 amino acids. Per germline, CDR1 ENHRY and CDR2 SYGVKD. J lost 3 bases, V lost 0 bases, and 8 bases had no gene match. The CDR3 bases are TGTGCCATCAGTGAGTCTGGGTTAGCGGGGGGAATCTACAATGAGCAGTTCTTC. It encodes CAISESGLAGGIYNEQFF.

This clonotype was detected many times. The rearrangement links TRBV7-8 to TRBJ2-5; D call uncertain. The CDR3 spans 14 residues. Germline-derived CDR1 and CDR2 are SGHVS and FQNEAQ. V lost 3 bases and J 4 bases, leaving 12 bases between the germline ends. CDR3: CASSFNSPPETQYF. Here the CDR3 DNA reads TGTGCCAGCAGCTTCAACAGCCCCCCAGAGACCCAGTACTTC.

The table lists this clonotype with many counts. V usage is TRBV11-2 and J usage is TRBJ2-7; D ambiguous. Germline loops: CDR1 SGHAT, CDR2 FQNNGV. With 0 bases removed from V and 0 bases from J, the gap between germline ends came to 3 bases. The CDR3 is made up of 13 amino acids. The CDR3: CASSLEFSYEQYV. The DNA of the CDR3 is TGTGCCAGCAGCTTAGAATTCTCCTACGAGCAGTACGTC.

V usage is TRBV5-1 and J usage is TRBJ2-1; D not resolved. Trimming left V 0 bases short and J 5 bases short, with 9 bases between. The CDR3 covers 14 residues. CDR1 and CDR2 from the germline V gene are SGHRS and YFSETQ. The DNA of the CDR3 is TGCGCCAGCAGCTTGGTGGCTCCCCACAATGAGCAGTTCTTC. Translation gives CASSLVAPHNEQFF. Supplemented by reference TRBV5-1 and TRBJ2-1, the full variable domain reads KAGVTQTPRYLIKTRGQQVTLSCSPISGHRSVSWYQQTPGQGLQFLFEYFSETQRNKGNFPGRFSGRQFSNSRSEMNVSTLELGDSALYLCASSLVAPHNEQFFGPGTRLTVL.

The chain is built from TRBV4-2 and TRBJ2-2; D not resolved. Between the trimmed V and J ends, which lost 0 bases and 3 bases, there was a span of 5 bases. This CDR3 spans 14 amino acids. The germline CDR1 and CDR2 sequences are LGHNA and YNFKEQ. The CDR3 nucleotides are TGTGCCAGCAGCCAAGATTGGTACACCGGGGAGCTGTTTTTT. It codes for CASSQDWYTGELFF.

In this sample, this clonotype turned up a few times. The V call is TRBV2, the J call TRBJ2-2; D is perhaps TRBD1 (5 bases). The V gene's germline CDR1 is SNHLY and CDR2 FYNNEI. CDR3 length: 17 amino acids. V shed 3 bases and J shed 7 bases, with 21 bases lying between them. The CDR3 nucleotides are TGTGCCAGCAGTGAGATGACAGCCTCGGTAGGAAACGGGGAGCTGTTTTTT. Its protein is CASSEMTASVGNGELFF. Full variable domain (missing parts from reference TRBV2 and TRBJ2-2): EPEVTQTPSHQVTQMGQEVILRCVPISNHLYFYWYRQILGQKVEFLVSFYNNEISEKSEIFDDQFSVERPDGSNFTLKIRSTKLEDSAMYFCASSEMTASVGNGELFFGEGSRLTVL.

The gene calls are TRBV20-1 and TRBJ2-3, with 7 bases aligning to TRBD1. V trimming: 6 bases; J trimming: 10 bases; junction bases outside the gene matches: 10. CDR3 length equals 12 residues. Per germline, CDR1 DFQATT and CDR2 SNEGSKA (reference sequence). Here the CDR3 DNA reads TGCAGTGCCCTACCCGGACAGGTCGCGCAGTATTTT. Its protein product is CSALPGQVAQYF.

This clonotype has ten or more counts. This chain links TRBV7-2 with TRBJ2-3; tentatively, D is TRBD1 (6 bases). The CDR3 has 14 amino acids. The V end was cut by 4 bases, the J end by 5 bases, with 13 bases between. Germline V gene data show CDR1 as SGHTA and CDR2 as FQGNSA. CDR3 sequence (DNA): TGTGCCAGCAGCTCGTACAGGGTCGGAGATACGCAGTATTTT. It encodes CASSSYRVGDTQYF.

The chain combines TRBV20-1 with TRBJ2-4; 7 nucleotides line up with TRBD1. From germline, CDR1 is DFQATT and CDR2 SNEGSKA (reference sequence). The ends lost 0 bases at V and 9 bases at J; junction bases unmatched: 8. The CDR3 contains 14 residues. CDR3 loop: CSARDIEGAGIQYF. The CDR3 DNA reads as TGCAGTGCTAGAGATATAGAGGGGGCTGGCATTCAGTACTTC.

This clonotype was observed at least ten times. This sequence joins TRBV3-1 and TRBJ2-3; the D gene is possibly TRBD1 (5 bases). Trimming pared 6 bases from V and 6 bases from J, leaving 7 bases between. The CDR3 sequence is 11 residues long. Per germline, CDR1 LGHDT and CDR2 YNNKEL (reference sequence). This chain's CDR3 is CASSQGDTQYF. The CDR3 DNA is TGTGCCAGCAGTCAGGGCGATACGCAGTATTTT.

The rearrangement uses TRBV12-3 or TRBV12-4 and TRBJ2-3, with TRBD2 as a possible D gene (6 bases). The CDR3 covers 12 residues. V shed 8 bases and J shed 4 bases, with 10 bases lying between them. CDR3: CASRGAPDTQYF. In nucleotides, the CDR3 is TGTGCCAGCCGCGGGGCTCCAGATACGCAGTATTTT.

V usage is TRBV24-1 and J usage is TRBJ2-1; no clear D. The V gene's germline CDR1 is KGHDR and CDR2 SFDVKD. V was shortened by 5 bases and J by 9 bases, with 10 bases between the two germline ends. The CDR3 is 12 amino acids. The CDR3 coding sequence is TGTGCCACCAGTGCCCAGGCCGGTGAGCAGTTCTTC. Translation gives CATSAQAGEQFF.

This clonotype was picked up a small number of times. This rearrangement joins TRBV15 to TRBJ2-5, with a weak D call TRBD1 (6 bases). The V end lost 3 bases, the J end lost 3 bases, and 11 bases lay between the germline ends. CDR1 is LNHNV, CDR2 YYDKDF, per germline (reference sequence). This CDR3 region has 14 residues. The CDR3 spells CATSSRDTEETQYF. In DNA form, the CDR3 reads TGTGCCACCAGCAGCCGGGACACCGAAGAGACCCAGTACTTC.

The rearrangement joins TRBV10-2 to TRBJ1-1; D not certain. Germline CDR1 and CDR2: WSHSY and SAAADI. The CDR3 has 13 residues. Trimming took off 6 bases at V and 4 bases at J, with 12 bases between the two ends. This CDR3 reads CASRLPSGTEAFF. DNA of the CDR3: TGCGCCAGCAGGCTACCTTCGGGCACTGAAGCTTTCTTT.

This chain uses TRBV20-1 with TRBJ2-1; D is possibly TRBD1 or TRBD2 (6 bases each). Germline-derived CDR1 and CDR2 are DFQATT and SNEGSKA (reference sequence). Trimming removed 1 base at V and 4 bases at J, with 17 bases between. CDR3 length equals 16 residues. CDR3 in amino acids: CSARALGGLHYNEQFF. The CDR3 DNA reads TGCAGTGCTAGAGCTTTAGGGGGACTCCATTACAATGAGCAGTTCTTC.

The V call is TRBV11-3, the J call TRBJ2-1; 8 positions match TRBD1. CDR3 length: 15 amino acids. Germline-derived CDR1 and CDR2 are SGHNT and YENEEA. After removal of 5 bases from V and 3 bases from J, the junction contained 6 bases not matched to a gene. CDR3 coding DNA: TGTGCCAGCAGCCCAAGGACAGGGTACTACAATGAGCAGTTCTTC. It translates to CASSPRTGYYNEQFF.

This clonotype was observed a handful of times. The chain recombines TRBV6-5 with TRBJ2-7; 9 nucleotides line up with TRBD1. Trimming removed 7 bases from V and 1 base from J; junction bases left unmatched: 5. The CDR3 runs 14 residues. Germline V gives CDR1 MNHEY, CDR2 SVGAGI. The CDR3 nucleotides read TGTGCCAGCAACGGACAGGGGACTTCCTACGAGCAGTACTTC. This codes for CASNGQGTSYEQYF.

The chain combines TRBV12-3 or TRBV12-4 with TRBJ2-3; the match to TRBD2 covers 13 bases. J lost 8 bases, V lost 4 bases, and 6 bases had no gene match. CDR3 length equals 15 residues. CDR3 coding DNA: TGTGCCAGCAGTTCCGGGACTAGCGGGAAAGGTACGCAGTATTTT. It codes for CASSSGTSGKGTQYF.

This rearrangement joins TRBV12-3 or TRBV12-4 to TRBJ1-5; TRBD1 matches 10 bases. The CDR3 is 15 residues long. V trimming: 0 bases; J trimming: 7 bases; junction bases outside the gene matches: 3. In nucleotides, the CDR3 is TGTGCCAGCAGTTTAGCCGGGACAGGGGACCAGCCCCAGCATTTT. Its protein is CASSLAGTGDQPQHF.

The table lists this clonotype with a few counts. The V call is TRBV7-3, the J call TRBJ1-2, with 9 bases identical to TRBD1. The V gene's germline CDR1 is SGHTA and CDR2 FQGTGA. The CDR3 totals 12 residues. The junction had 2 bases not matched to a gene; V was cut back by 2 bases and J by 10 bases. DNA of the CDR3: TGTGCCAGCAGCTTAGGACAGGGGTCCTACACCTTC. It specifies CASSLGQGSYTF.

In this sample, this clonotype turned up many times. CDR3 amino acids: CASSLVGSGVSGNTIYF. The CDR3 bases are TGTGCCAGCAGCTTAGTAGGGTCGGGGGTTTCTGGAAACACCATATATTTT. The chain employs TRBV7-2 and TRBJ1-3, with D tentatively TRBD1 (5 bases). V lost 1 base, J lost 1 base, and 14 bases lay in between. CDR1 is SGHTA, CDR2 FQGNSA, per germline. This CDR3 spans 17 amino acids. Full variable domain (outside the CDR3, taken from reference TRBV7-2 and TRBJ1-3): GAGVSQSPSNKVTEKGKDVELRCDPISGHTALYWYRQSLGQGLEFLIYFQGNSAPDKSGLPSDRFSAERTGGSVSTLTIQRTQQEDSAVYLCASSLVGSGVSGNTIYFGEGSWLTVV.